Following are 32 T cell receptor beta chains from one sample sequenced in a study of glioma-infiltrating T cells. TCR alpha and beta CDR3 regions were amplified from RNA using iRepertoire nested multiplex PCR. TCRdb re-called the multiplex PCR reads through MiXCR, storing one row per CDR3 protein. Among about 400,000 distinct CDR3 sequences, less than 50% were seen once, and the ten largest hold around 12%. The sample comprised glioma tissue, nonneoplastic brain tissue, or PBMCs (not recorded which). These receptors all come from a human donor with low-grade glioma or glioblastoma, undergoing nonglioma brain surgery, or in good health (not recorded which).

This rearrangement joins TRBV4-3 to TRBJ2-1; 9 nucleotides match TRBD2. CDR1 LGHNA and CDR2 YSLEER come from the germline V gene. This CDR3 contains 14 residues. J lost 8 bases, V lost 4 bases, and 6 bases had no gene match. The CDR3 sequence is CASSRAGGPDEQFF. The CDR3 DNA reads as TGCGCCAGCAGCCGTGCGGGGGGGCCGGATGAGCAGTTCTTC.

V and J are TRBV5-1 and TRBJ2-1; 7 nucleotides align to TRBD2. Germline V gene data show CDR1 as SGHRS and CDR2 as YFSETQ. V lost 4 bases to trimming and J lost 8 bases; unmatched junction nucleotides: 6. The CDR3 is 13 amino acids. The DNA of the CDR3 is TGCGCCAGCAGCCTCGGCGGGAGTGATGAGCAGTTCTTC. This translates into CASSLGGSDEQFF. The full variable domain, rest sourced from reference TRBV5-1 and TRBJ2-1, is KAGVTQTPRYLIKTRGQQVTLSCSPISGHRSVSWYQQTPGQGLQFLFEYFSETQRNKGNFPGRFSGRQFSNSRSEMNVSTLELGDSALYLCASSLGGSDEQFFGPGTRLTVL.

Concerning this clonotype: The junction departs from the called germline gene at one end, perhaps through a read error. This CDR3 reads CVSSIQLNTGELFF. The CDR3 DNA sequence: TGTGTCAGTAGTATCCAACTTAACACCGGGGAGCTGTTTTTT. The chain recombines TRBV19 with TRBJ2-2, with no clear D. Per the germline V gene, CDR1 is LNHDA and CDR2 is SQIVND (reference sequence). The CDR3 runs 14 residues. The whole variable domain, remainder taken from reference TRBV19 and TRBJ2-2, is DGGITQSPKYLFRKEGQNVTLSCEQNLNHDAMYWYRQDPGQGLRLIYYSQIVNDFQKGDIAEGYSVSREKKESFPLTVTSAQKNPTAFYLCVSSIQLNTGELFFGEGSRLTVL.

Notes on this clonotype: This may be a read error, as it is one base from a much larger clone. The chain joins TRBV6-5 to TRBJ1-2; D is possibly TRBD1 (5 bases). There are 13 residues in the CDR3. Trimming shortened V by 6 bases and J by 1 base, and 9 bases separated the two germline ends. Germline V gene lookup returns CDR1 MNHEY and CDR2 SVGAGI. The DNA of the CDR3 is TGTGCCAGCAGACAGGAAAGTAACTATGGCTACACCTTC. This sequence encodes CASRQESNYGYTF.

This clonotype was recorded only once. The limits of the CDR3 on the DNA are not certain, so only TCRdb's listed CDR3 is given. V usage is TRBV7-3 and J usage is TRBJ2-2; the table calls TRBD1, which could not be checked here. Germline lookup yields CDR1 SGHTA and CDR2 FQGTGA. A total of 16 residues make up the CDR3, ends included. This CDR3 is CASSRWGQGNTGEVFF.

The V and J genes are TRBV20-1 and TRBJ2-5; 7 bases are a match to TRBD2. The length of the CDR3 is 17 residues. With 0 bases clipped from V and 2 bases from J, the junction kept 12 bases outside the gene matches. The germline V gene has CDR1 DFQATT and CDR2 SNEGSKA (reference sequence). The CDR3: CSAREPLPRLAQETQYF. In DNA form, the CDR3 reads TGCAGTGCTAGAGAACCATTACCGAGACTAGCACAAGAGACCCAGTACTTC.

This clonotype has a count of ten or more. The V call is TRBV6-1, the J call TRBJ1-2; unclear D gene. V was trimmed by 5 bases and J by 9 bases, leaving 13 bases between them. Germline CDR1 MNHNS, CDR2 SASEGT. This CDR3 has 12 amino acids. The CDR3 region is CASSPSDTSYTF. The CDR3 bases are TGTGCCAGCAGTCCTTCTGACACCAGCTACACCTTC.

There are a few counts of this clonotype. The rearrangement links TRBV20-1 to TRBJ2-5; the match to TRBD2 covers 14 bases. Per the germline V gene, CDR1 is DFQATT and CDR2 is SNEGSKA (reference sequence). The CDR3 is 16 residues long. Trimming removed 6 bases from V and 5 bases from J; junction bases left unmatched: 11. CDR3 in DNA: TGCAGTGCCCTCTCCTCCCGACTAGCGGGAGGGGAGACCCAGTACTTC. This sequence encodes CSALSSRLAGGETQYF.

The table lists this clonotype with many counts. CDR3: CASSYSTTGRTEAFF. The CDR3, as DNA: TGTGCCAGCAGTTACTCGACGACAGGGCGCACTGAAGCTTTCTTT. The rearrangement uses TRBV6-5 and TRBJ1-1, with TRBD1 identical over 7 bases. V lost 0 bases and J lost 4; bases outside the gene matches: 5. Per the germline V gene, CDR1 is MNHEY and CDR2 is SVGAGI. The CDR3 sequence is 15 residues long.

As for this clonotype: A much larger clonotype is one base distant, so this may be a read error. CDR3 DNA sequence: TGTGCCAGCAATTTTTCAGTTGTGCAGTACTTC. Translating it yields CASNFSVVQYF. The J gene is TRBJ2-7, the V gene TRBV28; no clear D gene. V dropped 7 bases and J dropped 9 bases, with 13 bases sitting between them. Germline CDR1 is MDHEN and CDR2 is SYDVKM. The CDR3 extends over 11 amino acids.

The table lists this clonotype with many counts. The V gene is TRBV24-1, the J gene TRBJ2-1; tentatively, D is TRBD1 (6 bases). Germline-derived CDR1 and CDR2 are KGHDR and SFDVKD. The CDR3 covers 14 residues. Trimming pared 9 bases from V and 6 bases from J, leaving 17 bases between. CDR3 in amino acids: CATSSEGTINEQFF. In DNA, the CDR3 is TGTGCCACCTCGTCGGAAGGGACAATCAATGAGCAGTTCTTC.

The table lists this clonotype with many counts. This chain uses TRBV4-3 with TRBJ1-1, with D uncertain. V gave up 4 bases and J gave up 3 bases, with 15 bases separating them. Germline V lookup: CDR1 LGHNA, CDR2 YSLEER. The CDR3 has 15 amino acids. The CDR3 is CASSRRLYQDTEAFF. The CDR3 DNA follows: TGCGCCAGCAGCCGACGACTATACCAGGACACTGAAGCTTTCTTT.

Points on this clonotype: This may stem from a read error, because a much larger clone lies one nucleotide away. The rearrangement joins TRBV6-1 to TRBJ2-7; D is perhaps TRBD2 (5 bases). The CDR3 totals 13 residues. Trimming left V 6 bases short and J 7 bases short, with 16 bases between. Germline V lookup: CDR1 MNHNS, CDR2 SASEGT. The CDR3 coding sequence is TGTGCCAGCAGGGTCGGGAATGTTGCTGAGCAGTACTTC. Its protein product is CASRVGNVAEQYF.

This clonotype has a count of ten or more. The gene calls are TRBV28 and TRBJ2-3; D possibly corresponds to TRBD2 (6 bases). CDR3 length: 14 residues. CDR1 and CDR2 (germline): MDHEN, SYDVKM. V lost 2 bases and J 0 bases, leaving 6 bases between the germline ends. CDR3 sequence (DNA): TGTGCCAGCAGTTTAGGGAGGAGCACAGATACGCAGTATTTT. It is translated as CASSLGRSTDTQYF. Together with reference TRBV28 and TRBJ2-3, the CDR3 gives the full variable domain: DVKVTQSSRYLVKRTGEKVFLECVQDMDHENMFWYRQDPGLGLRLIYFSYDVKMKEKGDIPEGYSVSREKKERFSLILESASTNQTSMYLCASSLGRSTDTQYFGPGTRLTVL.

This chain joins TRBV18 and TRBJ2-5; 7 bases align to TRBD1. J lost 5 bases, V lost 2 bases, and 2 bases had no gene match. This CDR3 comprises 13 residues. CDR1 and CDR2 from the germline V gene are KGHSH and LQKENI. CDR3 in DNA: TGTGCCAGCTCACCAGGGACAGTGGAGACCCAGTACTTC. Amino acid sequence: CASSPGTVETQYF.

The chain uses TRBV12-3 or TRBV12-4 and TRBJ2-2; 12 nucleotides align to TRBD2. This CDR3 is built from 19 residues. With 0 bases clipped from V and 4 bases from J, the junction kept 9 bases outside the gene matches. CDR3 in DNA: TGTGCCAGCAGTTTAGCTAGGCGTGGACTAGCGGGATCCACCGGGGAGCTGTTTTTT. It specifies CASSLARRGLAGSTGELFF.

This clonotype was seen a single time. The genes are TRBV7-3 and TRBJ2-7, with TRBD2 matching 8 bases. The CDR3 is 12 residues long. V lost 4 bases, J lost 7 bases, and 3 bases stayed unmatched. Germline V CDR1 and CDR2: SGHTA, FQGTGA. The CDR3 bases are TGTGCCAGCAGCTGCGAGCGGGAGGAGCAGTACTTC. Translation gives CASSCEREEQYF.

This chain connects TRBV10-3 to TRBJ1-1; a weak D match, TRBD1 (6 bases). Germline CDR1 and CDR2: ENHRY and SYGVKD. Trimming took off 6 bases at V and 4 bases at J, with 15 bases between the two ends. The CDR3 spans 14 residues. The CDR3 here is CAIRLDAQGTEAFF. The DNA of the CDR3 is TGTGCCATCAGATTAGACGCACAGGGCACTGAAGCTTTCTTT.

This clonotype was counted between two and nine times. This chain joins TRBV3-1 and TRBJ2-1; possible D gene TRBD1, 5 bases. V lost 4 bases, J lost 15 bases, and 19 bases lay in between. The germline gives CDR1 LGHDT, CDR2 YNNKEL (reference sequence). CDR3 length: 13 residues. Here the CDR3 DNA reads TGTGCCAGCAGCCGGGATAATTTAGGACATCCGTTCTTC. It is translated as CASSRDNLGHPFF.

This chain uses TRBV7-2 with TRBJ2-1, with TRBD1 identical over 7 bases. The trim removed 1 base at V and 5 bases at J, leaving 8 bases unmatched. Germline-derived CDR1 and CDR2 are SGHTA and FQGNSA. The CDR3 is made up of 16 amino acids. The CDR3 nucleotides are TGTGCCAGCAGCTTAGAACGGGCGACAGGGCACAATGAGCAGTTCTTC. Its protein is CASSLERATGHNEQFF.

This clonotype was observed at least ten times. V gene TRBV6-1 combines with J gene TRBJ2-3; 8 bases are a match to TRBD1. This CDR3 contains 15 residues. V was pared by 5 bases and J by 5 bases, with 9 bases of the junction left unmatched. Germline V lookup: CDR1 MNHNS, CDR2 SASEGT. CDR3 DNA: TGTGCCAGCAGTTTCTACAGGGGGTCGAGAGATACGCAGTATTTT. Protein: CASSFYRGSRDTQYF.

This chain connects TRBV20-1 to TRBJ2-7; D uncertain. V lost 3 bases, J lost 0 bases, and 9 bases lay in between. Germline V CDR1 and CDR2: DFQATT, SNEGSKA (reference sequence). The CDR3 runs to 13 residues. The CDR3 reads CSASFRPSYEQYF. The CDR3, as DNA: TGCAGTGCTAGTTTCAGACCCTCCTACGAGCAGTACTTC.

About this clonotype: A much larger clone lies a single base off, so this may be a read error. This chain uses TRBV6-1 with TRBJ2-1, with 7 nucleotides matching TRBD2. V lost 6 bases, J lost 10 bases, and 15 bases stayed unmatched. Germline CDR1 is MNHNS and CDR2 is SASEGT. This CDR3 comprises 15 residues. Written as DNA, the CDR3 is TGTGCCAGCAGCCTCAGACAGACTAGCTCCTACGAGCAGTTCTTC. Its translation: CASSLRQTSSYEQFF.

For this clonotype: A single base separates this from a much larger clone, so it may be a read error. This chain links TRBV6-6 with TRBJ2-7; D uncertain. Germline-derived CDR1 and CDR2 are MNHNY and SVGAGI (reference sequence). The CDR3 consists of 12 residues. V dropped 9 bases and J dropped 0 bases, with 9 bases sitting between them. The CDR3 DNA reads TGTGCCAGAGGACGGAGCTCCTACGAGCAGTACTTC. Amino acid sequence: CARGRSSYEQYF.

In its sample, this clonotype was seen once. V is TRBV27 and J is TRBJ2-2; perhaps TRBD2 as D (6 bases). V was cut by 6 bases and J by 6 bases, with 17 bases left in between. This CDR3 region has 15 residues. From germline, CDR1 is MNHEY and CDR2 SMNVEV (reference sequence). The CDR3 reads CASSLVGGAPGELFF. The CDR3 nucleotides read TGTGCCAGCAGCTTAGTCGGAGGGGCGCCCGGGGAGCTGTTTTTT.

The genes are TRBV13 and TRBJ1-1, with D uncertain. Germline values: CDR1 PRHDT, CDR2 FYEKMQ (reference sequence). This CDR3 spans 11 amino acids. Trimming removed 8 bases at V and 5 bases at J, with 9 bases between. This chain's CDR3 is CASEYTTEAFF. The CDR3 DNA reads as TGTGCCAGCGAGTACACGACTGAAGCTTTCTTT.

This clonotype was observed many times. The gene calls are TRBV15 and TRBJ2-3; D unclear. Germline V gene lookup returns CDR1 LNHNV and CDR2 YYDKDF (reference sequence). The CDR3 spans 12 residues. Trimming left V 1 base short and J 3 bases short, with 2 bases between. In DNA form, the CDR3 reads TGTGCCACCAGCAGAGCTACAGATACGCAGTATTTT. Translating it yields CATSRATDTQYF.

CDR3 nucleotide sequence: TGTGCCAGCAGCTTGGTTGCCGCCGGGGGAGAGACCCAGTACTTC. Translated, it gives CASSLVAAGGETQYF. This chain joins TRBV5-6 and TRBJ2-5, with D tentatively TRBD2 (6 bases). Trimming cost V 0 bases and J 4 bases, with 13 bases left between them. The CDR3 is made up of 15 amino acids. Germline CDR1 SGHDT, CDR2 YYEEEE.

The chain combines TRBV6-1 with TRBJ2-5; D is uncertain. The V gene's germline CDR1 is MNHNS and CDR2 SASEGT. The CDR3 has 15 amino acids. V dropped 6 bases and J dropped 3 bases, with 17 bases sitting between them. Here the CDR3 DNA reads TGTGCCAGCAGCCATAGGTCTTGGTACGAAGAGACCCAGTACTTC. It specifies CASSHRSWYEETQYF.

J is TRBJ2-1 and V is TRBV24-1, with D perhaps matching TRBD1 (5 bases). The CDR3 has 15 amino acids. Germline CDR1 KGHDR, CDR2 SFDVKD. V was shortened by 10 bases and J by 2 bases, with 17 bases between the two germline ends. Here the CDR3 reads CATESLGAPYNEQFF. The CDR3, as DNA: TGTGCCACTGAGAGCCTTGGGGCGCCCTACAATGAGCAGTTCTTC.

V gene TRBV9 combines with J gene TRBJ1-1; D is uncertain. V was cut by 4 bases and J by 1 base, with 11 bases left in between. The CDR3 length is 14 residues. CDR1 is SGDLS, CDR2 YYNGEE, per germline. The CDR3 here is CASSQRPSNTEAFF. The CDR3 bases are TGTGCCAGCAGCCAACGGCCCTCGAACACTGAAGCTTTCTTT.

This clonotype was found a few times. The genes are TRBV7-6 and TRBJ2-1, with TRBD1 matching 8 bases. V was pared by 5 bases and J by 7 bases, with 10 bases of the junction left unmatched. CDR3 length equals 15 residues. Per the germline V gene, CDR1 is SGHVS and CDR2 is FNYEAQ. The CDR3 is CASSPEDRGWNEQFF. In nucleotides, the CDR3 is TGTGCCAGCAGCCCCGAAGACAGGGGCTGGAATGAGCAGTTCTTC.